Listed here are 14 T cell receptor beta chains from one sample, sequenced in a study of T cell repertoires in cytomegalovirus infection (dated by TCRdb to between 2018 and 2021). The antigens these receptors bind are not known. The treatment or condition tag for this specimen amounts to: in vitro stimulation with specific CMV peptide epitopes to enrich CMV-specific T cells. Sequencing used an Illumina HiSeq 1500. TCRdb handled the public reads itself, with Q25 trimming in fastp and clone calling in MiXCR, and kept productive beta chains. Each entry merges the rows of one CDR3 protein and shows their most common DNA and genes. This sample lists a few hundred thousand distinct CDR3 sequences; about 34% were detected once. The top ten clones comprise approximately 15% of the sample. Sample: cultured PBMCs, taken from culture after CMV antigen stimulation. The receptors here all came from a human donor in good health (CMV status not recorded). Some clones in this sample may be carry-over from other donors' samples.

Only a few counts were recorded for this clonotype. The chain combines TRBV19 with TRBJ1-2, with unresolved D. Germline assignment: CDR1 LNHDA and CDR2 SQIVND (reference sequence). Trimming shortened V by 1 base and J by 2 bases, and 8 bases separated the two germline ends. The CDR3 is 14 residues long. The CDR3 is CASSIAGSNYGYTF. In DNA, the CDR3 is TGTGCCAGTAGTATAGCGGGCAGCAACTATGGCTACACCTTC.

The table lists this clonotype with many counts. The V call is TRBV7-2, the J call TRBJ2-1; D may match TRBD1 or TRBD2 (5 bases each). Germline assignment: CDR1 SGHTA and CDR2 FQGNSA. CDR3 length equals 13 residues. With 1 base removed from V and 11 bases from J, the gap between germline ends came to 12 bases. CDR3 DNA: TGTGCCAGCAGCTTAGAGTTTCGGGACCAGCAGTTCTTC. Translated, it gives CASSLEFRDQQFF.

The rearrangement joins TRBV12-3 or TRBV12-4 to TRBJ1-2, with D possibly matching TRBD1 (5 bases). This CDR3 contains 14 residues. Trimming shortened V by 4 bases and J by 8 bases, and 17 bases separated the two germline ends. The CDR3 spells CASSWGREAGGYTF. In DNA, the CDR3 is TGTGCCAGCAGTTGGGGGAGGGAAGCAGGGGGCTACACCTTC.

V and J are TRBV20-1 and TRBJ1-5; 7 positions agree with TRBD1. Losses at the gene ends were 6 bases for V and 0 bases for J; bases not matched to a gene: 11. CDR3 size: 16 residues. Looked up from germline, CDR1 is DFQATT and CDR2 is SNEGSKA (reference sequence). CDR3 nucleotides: TGCAGTGCGCAGACCAGGGGGGACTATAGCAATCAGCCCCAGCATTTT. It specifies CSAQTRGDYSNQPQHF.

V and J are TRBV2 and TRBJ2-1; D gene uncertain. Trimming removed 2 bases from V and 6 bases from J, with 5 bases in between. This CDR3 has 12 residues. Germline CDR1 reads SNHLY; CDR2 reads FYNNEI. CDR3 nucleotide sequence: TGTGCCAGCAGTGAACAGATCAATGAGCAGTTCTTC. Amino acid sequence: CASSEQINEQFF.

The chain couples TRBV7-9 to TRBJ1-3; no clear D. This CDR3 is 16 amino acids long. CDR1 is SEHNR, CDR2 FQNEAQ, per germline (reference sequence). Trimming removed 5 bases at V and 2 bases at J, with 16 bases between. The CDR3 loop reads CASSEMSPDAGNTIYF. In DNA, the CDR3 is TGTGCCAGCAGCGAAATGTCCCCGGACGCTGGAAACACCATATATTTT.

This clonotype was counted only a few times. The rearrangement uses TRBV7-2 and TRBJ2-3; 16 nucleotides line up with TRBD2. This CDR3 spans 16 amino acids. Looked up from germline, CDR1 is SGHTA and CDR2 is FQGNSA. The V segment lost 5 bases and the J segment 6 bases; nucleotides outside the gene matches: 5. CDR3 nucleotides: TGTGCCAGCAGCGCGGGACTAGCGGGAGGGCCGGATACGCAGTATTTT. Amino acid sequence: CASSAGLAGGPDTQYF.

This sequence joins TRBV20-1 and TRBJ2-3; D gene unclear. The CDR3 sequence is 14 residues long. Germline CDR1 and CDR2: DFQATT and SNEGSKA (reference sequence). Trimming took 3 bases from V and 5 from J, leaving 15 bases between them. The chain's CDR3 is CSARGLGTKDTQYF. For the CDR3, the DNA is TGCAGTGCTAGGGGCCTCGGTACTAAAGATACGCAGTATTTT.

CDR3 nucleotide sequence: TGTGCCAGCAGTTACTCACAAGGACGGGTAGACAATGAGCAGTTCTTC. This gives the protein CASSYSQGRVDNEQFF. The rearrangement uses TRBV6-6 and TRBJ2-1; no reliable D call. Trimming pared 0 bases from V and 5 bases from J, leaving 14 bases between. The CDR3 is made up of 16 amino acids. CDR1 is MNHNY and CDR2 is SVGAGI in the germline V gene (reference sequence).

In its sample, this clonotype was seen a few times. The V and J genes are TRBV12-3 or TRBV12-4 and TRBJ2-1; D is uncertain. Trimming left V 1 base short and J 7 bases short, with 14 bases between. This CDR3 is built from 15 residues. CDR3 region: CASSLGPAEDNEQFF. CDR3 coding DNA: TGTGCCAGCAGTTTAGGTCCCGCTGAAGATAATGAGCAGTTCTTC.

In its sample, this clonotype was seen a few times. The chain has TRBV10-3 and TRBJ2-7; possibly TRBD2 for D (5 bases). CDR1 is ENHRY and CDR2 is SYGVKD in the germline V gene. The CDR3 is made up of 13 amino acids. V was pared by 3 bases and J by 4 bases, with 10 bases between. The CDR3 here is CAISEDGEYEQYF. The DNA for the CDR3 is TGTGCCATCAGTGAAGACGGGGAATACGAGCAGTACTTC.

The CDR3 DNA reads as TGTGCCAGCAGCCAATTTGGCAGACAGTCGATCGAGGCTTTCTTT. This encodes CASSQFGRQSIEAFF. V is TRBV3-1 and J is TRBJ1-1, with D tentatively TRBD1 (5 bases). The CDR3 spans 15 residues. Trimming took 2 bases from V and 11 from J, leaving 21 bases between them. Germline V gene lookup returns CDR1 LGHDT and CDR2 YNNKEL (reference sequence).

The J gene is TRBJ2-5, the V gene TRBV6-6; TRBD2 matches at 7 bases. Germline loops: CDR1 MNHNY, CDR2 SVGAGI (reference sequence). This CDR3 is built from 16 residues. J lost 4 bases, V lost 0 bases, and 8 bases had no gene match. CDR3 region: CASSYSRTPGGETQYF. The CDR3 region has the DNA TGTGCCAGCAGTTACTCGCGGACCCCGGGGGGAGAGACCCAGTACTTC.

CDR3 sequence (DNA): TGTGCCAGCAGTGGAATTAGCGGGAGCTCCTACAATGAGCAGTTCTTC. The encoded protein is CASSGISGSSYNEQFF. The genes are TRBV6-1 and TRBJ2-1; the match to TRBD2 covers 9 bases. V gave up 4 bases and J gave up 0 bases; unmatched junction bases: 4. Germline values: CDR1 MNHNS, CDR2 SASEGT. The CDR3 is 16 amino acids.